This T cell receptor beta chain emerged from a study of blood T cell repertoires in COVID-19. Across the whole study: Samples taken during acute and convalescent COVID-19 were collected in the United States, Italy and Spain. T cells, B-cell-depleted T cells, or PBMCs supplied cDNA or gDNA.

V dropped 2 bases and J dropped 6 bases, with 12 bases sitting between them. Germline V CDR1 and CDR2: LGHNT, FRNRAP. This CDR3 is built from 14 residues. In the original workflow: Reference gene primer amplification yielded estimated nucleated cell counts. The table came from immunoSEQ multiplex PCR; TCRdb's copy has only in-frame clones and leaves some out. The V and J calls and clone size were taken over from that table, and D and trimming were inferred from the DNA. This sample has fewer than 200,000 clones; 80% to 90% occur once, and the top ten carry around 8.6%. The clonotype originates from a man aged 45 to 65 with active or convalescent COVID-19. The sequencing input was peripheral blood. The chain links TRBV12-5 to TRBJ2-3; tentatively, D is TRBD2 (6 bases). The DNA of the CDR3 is TGTGCTAGTGGTTTGACGACCGGGACTGATACGCAGTATTTT. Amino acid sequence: CASGLTTGTDTQYF.